This section outlines one TCR beta chain sequence together with its context. Its antigen remains unknown. The data were obtained in a study of T cell responses to AZD1222 COVID-19 vaccine. Study as a whole: Analyses pooled second doses at about 4 or about 12 weeks.

This CDR3 is 13 amino acids long. The germline V and J ends were trimmed by 6 bases and 4 bases, with 10 bases remaining between them. CDR1 and CDR2 from the germline V gene are SNHLY and FYNNEI. The assay was immunoSEQ multiplex PCR, and TCRdb's table has in-frame clones only and misses some. The sample shows 75,000 to 100,000 clones, roughly 85% of them seen only once. General study findings and limits: Reports indicate that nearly half of spike-specific TCRs are directed at unmutated variant regions. In a largely white British group with more females than males, clonal diversity was possibly underestimated. Repertoire sampling was restricted to post-peak T cell response timepoints.

The starting material was peripheral blood, obtained on day 0 of AZD1222 vaccination. This chain links TRBV2 with TRBJ2-1; a possible D gene is TRBD1 (5 bases). This TCR was sampled from an adult in good health. Here the CDR3 reads CASRERQYNEQFF. The CDR3 DNA is TGTGCCAGCAGGGAACGACAGTACAATGAGCAGTTCTTC.